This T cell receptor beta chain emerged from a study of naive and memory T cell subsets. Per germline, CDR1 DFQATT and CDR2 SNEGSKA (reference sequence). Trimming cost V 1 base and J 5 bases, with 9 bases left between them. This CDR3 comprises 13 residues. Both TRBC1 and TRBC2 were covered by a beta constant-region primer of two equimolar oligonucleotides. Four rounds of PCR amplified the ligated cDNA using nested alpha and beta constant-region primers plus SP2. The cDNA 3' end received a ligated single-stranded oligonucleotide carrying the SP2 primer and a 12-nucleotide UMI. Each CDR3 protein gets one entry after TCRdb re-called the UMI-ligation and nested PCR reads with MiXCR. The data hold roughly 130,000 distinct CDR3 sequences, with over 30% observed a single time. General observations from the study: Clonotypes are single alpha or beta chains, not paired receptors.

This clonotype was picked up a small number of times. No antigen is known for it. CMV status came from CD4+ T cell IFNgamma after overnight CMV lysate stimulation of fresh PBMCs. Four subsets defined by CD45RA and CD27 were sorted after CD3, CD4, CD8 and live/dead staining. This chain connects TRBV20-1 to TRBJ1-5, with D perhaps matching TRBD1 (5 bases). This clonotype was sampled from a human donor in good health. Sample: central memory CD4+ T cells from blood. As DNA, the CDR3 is TGCAGTGCTAGAGCAGACAGAGATCAGCCCCAGCATTTT. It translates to CSARADRDQPQHF.